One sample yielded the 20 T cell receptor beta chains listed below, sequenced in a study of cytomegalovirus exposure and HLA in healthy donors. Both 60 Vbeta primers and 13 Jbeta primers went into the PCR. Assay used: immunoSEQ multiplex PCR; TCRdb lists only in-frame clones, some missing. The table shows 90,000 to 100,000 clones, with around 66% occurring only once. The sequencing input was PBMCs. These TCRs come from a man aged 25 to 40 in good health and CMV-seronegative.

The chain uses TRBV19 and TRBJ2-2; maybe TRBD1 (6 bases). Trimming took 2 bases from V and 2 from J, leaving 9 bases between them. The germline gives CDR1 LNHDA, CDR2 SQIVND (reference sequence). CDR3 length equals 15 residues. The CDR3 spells CASSITGTNTGELFF. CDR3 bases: TGTGCCAGTAGTATAACAGGGACCAACACCGGGGAGCTGTTTTTT.

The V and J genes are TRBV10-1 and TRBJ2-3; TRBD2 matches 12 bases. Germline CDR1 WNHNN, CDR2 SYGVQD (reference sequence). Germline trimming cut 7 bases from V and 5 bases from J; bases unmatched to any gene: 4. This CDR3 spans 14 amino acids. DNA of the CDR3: TGCGCCAGCACCCCGGGACTAGCGGGAGATACGCAGTATTTT. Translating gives CASTPGLAGDTQYF.

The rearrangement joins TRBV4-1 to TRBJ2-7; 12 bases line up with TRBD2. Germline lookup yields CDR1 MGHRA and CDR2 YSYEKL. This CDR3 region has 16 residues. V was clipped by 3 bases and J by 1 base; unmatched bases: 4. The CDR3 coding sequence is TGCGCCAGCAGCCACGGACTAGCGGGGACATCCTACGAGCAGTACTTC. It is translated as CASSHGLAGTSYEQYF.

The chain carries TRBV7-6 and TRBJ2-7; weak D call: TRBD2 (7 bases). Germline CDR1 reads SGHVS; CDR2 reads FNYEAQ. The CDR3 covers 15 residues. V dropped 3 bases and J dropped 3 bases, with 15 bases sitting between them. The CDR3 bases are TGTGCCAGCAGCTTCGAGGGGGGGGCGAGCTACGAGCAGTACTTC. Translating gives CASSFEGGASYEQYF.

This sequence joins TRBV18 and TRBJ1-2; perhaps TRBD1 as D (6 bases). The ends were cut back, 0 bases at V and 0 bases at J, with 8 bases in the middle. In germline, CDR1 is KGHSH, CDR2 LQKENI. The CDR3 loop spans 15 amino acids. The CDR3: CASSPPDRPNYGYTF. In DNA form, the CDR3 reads TGTGCCAGCTCACCACCGGACAGACCTAACTATGGCTACACCTTC.

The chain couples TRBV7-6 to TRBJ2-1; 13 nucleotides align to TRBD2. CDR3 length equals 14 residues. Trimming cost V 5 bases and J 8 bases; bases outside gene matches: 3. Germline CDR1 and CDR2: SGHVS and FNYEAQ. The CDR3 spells CASSGLAGVDEQFF. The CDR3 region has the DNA TGTGCCAGCAGCGGACTAGCGGGAGTGGATGAGCAGTTCTTC.

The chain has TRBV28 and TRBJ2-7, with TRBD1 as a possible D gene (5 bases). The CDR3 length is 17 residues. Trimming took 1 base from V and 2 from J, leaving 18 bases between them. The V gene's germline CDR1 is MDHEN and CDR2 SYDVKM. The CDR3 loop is CASSLYKGRAFPYEQYF. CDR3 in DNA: TGTGCCAGCAGTTTATATAAGGGCAGGGCCTTCCCCTACGAGCAGTACTTC.

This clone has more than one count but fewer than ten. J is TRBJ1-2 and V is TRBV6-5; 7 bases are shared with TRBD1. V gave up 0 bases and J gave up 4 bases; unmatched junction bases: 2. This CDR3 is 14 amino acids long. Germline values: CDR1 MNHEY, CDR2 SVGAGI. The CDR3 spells CASSYSGTAYGYTF. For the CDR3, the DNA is TGTGCCAGCAGTTACTCCGGGACAGCCTATGGCTACACCTTC.

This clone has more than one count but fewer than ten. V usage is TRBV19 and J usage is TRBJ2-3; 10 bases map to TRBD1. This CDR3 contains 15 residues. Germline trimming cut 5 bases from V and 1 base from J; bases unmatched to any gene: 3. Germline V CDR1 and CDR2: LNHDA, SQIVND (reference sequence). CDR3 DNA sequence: TGTGCCAGTAGTGGGGACAGGGGAGGCACAGATACGCAGTATTTT. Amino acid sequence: CASSGDRGGTDTQYF. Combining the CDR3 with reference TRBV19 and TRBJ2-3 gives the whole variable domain DGGITQSPKYLFRKEGQNVTLSCEQNLNHDAMYWYRQDPGQGLRLIYYSQIVNDFQKGDIAEGYSVSREKKESFPLTVTSAQKNPTAFYLCASSGDRGGTDTQYFGPGTRLTVL.

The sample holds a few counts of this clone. The CDR3 DNA reads TGTGCCAGCAGCAGAACGGGACTAGCGGGAGCCGAGCAGTACTTC. It yields the protein CASSRTGLAGAEQYF. This chain uses TRBV27 with TRBJ2-5; the match to TRBD2 covers 14 bases. The J call may not be correct, given that the DNA end is closer to TRBJ2-7. The CDR3 spans 15 residues. The germline gives CDR1 MNHEY, CDR2 SMNVEV (reference sequence).

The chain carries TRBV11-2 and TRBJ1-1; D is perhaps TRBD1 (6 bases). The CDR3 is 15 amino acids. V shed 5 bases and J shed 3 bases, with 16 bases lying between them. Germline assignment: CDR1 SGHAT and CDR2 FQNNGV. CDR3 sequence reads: CASSRVKQGDTEAFF. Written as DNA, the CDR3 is TGTGCCAGCAGCCGGGTTAAACAGGGAGACACTGAAGCTTTCTTT.

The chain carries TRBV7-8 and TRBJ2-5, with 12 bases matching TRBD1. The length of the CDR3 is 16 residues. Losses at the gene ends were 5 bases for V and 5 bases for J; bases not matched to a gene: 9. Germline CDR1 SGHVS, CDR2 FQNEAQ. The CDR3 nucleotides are TGTGCCAGCAGCCCCTCAGGGACAGGGGGCCGGGAGACCCAGTACTTC. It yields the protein CASSPSGTGGRETQYF.

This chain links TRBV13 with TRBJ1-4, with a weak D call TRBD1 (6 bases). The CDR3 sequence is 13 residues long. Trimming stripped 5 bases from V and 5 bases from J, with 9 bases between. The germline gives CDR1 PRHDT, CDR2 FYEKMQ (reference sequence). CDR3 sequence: CASSGQFNEKLFF. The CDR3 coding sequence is TGTGCCAGCAGCGGACAGTTCAATGAAAAACTGTTTTTT.

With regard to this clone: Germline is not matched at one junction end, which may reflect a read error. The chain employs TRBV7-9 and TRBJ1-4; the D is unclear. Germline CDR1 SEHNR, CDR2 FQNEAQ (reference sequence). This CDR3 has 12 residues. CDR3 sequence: CSSTSSWEKLFF. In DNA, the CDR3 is TGTTCCAGCACCTCTAGTTGGGAAAAACTGTTTTTT. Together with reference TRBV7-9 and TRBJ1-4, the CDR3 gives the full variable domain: DTGVSQNPRHKITKRGQNVTFRCDPISEHNRLYWYRQTLGQGPEFLTYFQNEAQLEKSRLLSDRFSAERPKGSFSTLEIQRTEQGDSAMYLCSSTSSWEKLFFGSGTQLSVL.

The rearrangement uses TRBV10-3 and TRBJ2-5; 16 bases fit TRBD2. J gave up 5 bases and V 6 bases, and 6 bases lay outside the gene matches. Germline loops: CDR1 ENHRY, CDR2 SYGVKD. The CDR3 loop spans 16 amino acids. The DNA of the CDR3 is TGTGCCATCAGGGACGGGACTAGCGGGAGGGGGGAGACCCAGTACTTC. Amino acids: CAIRDGTSGRGETQYF.

CDR3 DNA: TGTGCCACCAGTGGAAAGGGGGCATACTCCTACAATGAGCAGTTCTTC. It encodes CATSGKGAYSYNEQFF. The chain combines TRBV15 with TRBJ2-1, with 7 bases identical to TRBD1. This CDR3 region has 16 residues. Germline CDR1 LNHNV, CDR2 YYDKDF (reference sequence). J lost 0 bases, V lost 6 bases, and 8 bases had no gene match.

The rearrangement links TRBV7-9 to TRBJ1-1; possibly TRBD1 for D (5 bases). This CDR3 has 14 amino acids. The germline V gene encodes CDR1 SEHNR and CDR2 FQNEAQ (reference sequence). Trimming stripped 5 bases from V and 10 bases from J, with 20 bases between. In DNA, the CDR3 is TGTGCCAGCAGCACCCCACAGGTATATGCTTCAGCTTTCTTT. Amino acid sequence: CASSTPQVYASAFF.

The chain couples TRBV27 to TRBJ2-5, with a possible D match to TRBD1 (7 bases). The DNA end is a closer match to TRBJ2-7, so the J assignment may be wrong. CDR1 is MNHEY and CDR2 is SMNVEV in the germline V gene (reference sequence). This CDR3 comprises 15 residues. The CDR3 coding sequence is TGTGCCAGCAGCCTGGGCGGGACAGCCCTCTACGAGCAGTACTTC. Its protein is CASSLGGTALYEQYF.

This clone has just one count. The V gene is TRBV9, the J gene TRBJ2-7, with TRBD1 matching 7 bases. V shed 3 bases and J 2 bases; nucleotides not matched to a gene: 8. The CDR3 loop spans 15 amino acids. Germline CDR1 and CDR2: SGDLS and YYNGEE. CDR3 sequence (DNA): TGTGCCAGCAGCGCTGGGGACAGTCGAACCTACGAGCAGTACTTC. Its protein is CASSAGDSRTYEQYF.

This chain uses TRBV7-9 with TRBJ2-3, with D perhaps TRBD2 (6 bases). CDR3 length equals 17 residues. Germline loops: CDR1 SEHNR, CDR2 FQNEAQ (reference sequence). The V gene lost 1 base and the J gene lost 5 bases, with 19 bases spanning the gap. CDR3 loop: CASSLDSRAGRKDTQYF. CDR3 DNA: TGTGCCAGCAGCTTAGACTCTCGGGCGGGAAGGAAAGATACGCAGTATTTT.